The next 32 T cell receptor beta chains were all read from a single sample in a study of T cells in tuberculosis. This table comes from immunoSEQ multiplex PCR, and its TCRdb copy is limited to in-frame clones, with some not included. The profile shows under 50,000 clones, 95% of them singletons. The sequenced material came from PBMCs. The origin of the receptors is a donor under 30 with latent tuberculosis or without tuberculosis infection.

The rearrangement uses TRBV25-1 and TRBJ2-1; the match to TRBD1 covers 9 bases. Germline V gene sequence: CDR1 MGHDK, CDR2 SYGVNS. J was trimmed by 4 bases and V by 5 bases; bases with no gene match: 9. The CDR3 extends over 16 amino acids. DNA for the CDR3: TGTGCCAGCAGTCCTAGTACAGGGGGCCTATACAATGAGCAGTTCTTC. Translated, it gives CASSPSTGGLYNEQFF.

This clone was recorded once. The V and J genes are TRBV30 and TRBJ2-7; 7 bases line up with TRBD2. V lost 3 bases to trimming and J lost 0 bases; unmatched junction nucleotides: 14. The germline V gene encodes CDR1 GTSNPN and CDR2 SVGIG (reference sequence). This CDR3 has 17 residues. This CDR3 is CAWSRWRGIQFSYEQYF. The CDR3 DNA reads TGTGCCTGGAGCAGGTGGCGGGGGATCCAATTCTCCTACGAGCAGTACTTC.

This clone was counted a single time. The gene calls are TRBV6-5 and TRBJ2-7, with 10 bases lining up with TRBD1. This CDR3 is 15 amino acids long. Germline loops: CDR1 MNHEY, CDR2 SVGAGI. J gave up 5 bases and V 1 base, and 5 bases lay outside the gene matches. The CDR3 spells CASSYLTGGADEQYF. The CDR3 DNA reads as TGTGCCAGCAGTTACTTGACAGGGGGCGCCGACGAGCAGTACTTC.

The chain has TRBV15 and TRBJ1-1, with 10 bases identical to TRBD1. Per germline, CDR1 LNHNV and CDR2 YYDKDF (reference sequence). V lost 5 bases to trimming and J lost 1 base; unmatched junction nucleotides: 7. The length of the CDR3 is 16 residues. In DNA form, the CDR3 reads TGTGCCACCAGCCGGGACAGGGGACGAGCGAACACTGAAGCTTTCTTT. Translated: CATSRDRGRANTEAFF.

This chain links TRBV19 with TRBJ1-1; D not certain. The CDR3 spans 15 residues. Between the trimmed V and J ends, which lost 1 base and 5 bases, there was a span of 14 bases. The germline CDR1 and CDR2 sequences are LNHDA and SQIVND (reference sequence). The CDR3 DNA reads as TGTGCCAGTAGTATAGCGAGGGTAACTAGTACTGAAGCTTTCTTT. The encoded protein is CASSIARVTSTEAFF.

In DNA form, the CDR3 reads TGTGCCAGCAGCTTAGCGGGGGGGAGTTCCGAGCAGTACTTC. Amino acids: CASSLAGGSSEQYF. The J gene is TRBJ2-7, the V gene TRBV7-2; 7 bases match TRBD2. CDR3 length: 14 amino acids. Germline lookup yields CDR1 SGHTA and CDR2 FQGNSA. The V and J ends lost 0 bases and 6 bases, in that order; junction bases with no gene match: 5. Full variable domain (rest looked up from reference TRBV7-2 and TRBJ2-7): GAGVSQSPSNKVTEKGKDVELRCDPISGHTALYWYRQSLGQGLEFLIYFQGNSAPDKSGLPSDRFSAERTGGSVSTLTIQRTQQEDSAVYLCASSLAGGSSEQYFGPGTRLTVT.

This sequence joins TRBV29-1 and TRBJ2-5; D possibly corresponds to TRBD2 (7 bases). V lost 0 bases to trimming and J lost 5 bases, with 19 bases between them. CDR1 SQVTM and CDR2 ANQGSEA come from the germline V gene. The CDR3 has 16 residues. This chain's CDR3 is CSVEDHRTRGGETQYF. The CDR3 DNA reads TGCAGCGTTGAAGATCACAGGACTAGGGGGGGGGAGACCCAGTACTTC.

CDR3 in amino acids: CASSGIQGAETQYF. The CDR3 region has the DNA TGTGCCAGCAGCGGAATACAGGGGGCTGAGACCCAGTACTTC. The chain links TRBV11-2 to TRBJ2-5, with 9 bases fitting TRBD1. The CDR3 runs 14 residues. Per the germline V gene, CDR1 is SGHAT and CDR2 is FQNNGV. Unmatched junction bases numbered 6, after V lost 5 bases and J lost 5 bases.

Here the CDR3 reads CSVEGEGTSYEQYF. DNA of the CDR3: TGCAGCGTTGAAGGAGAGGGAACCTCCTACGAGCAGTACTTC. The chain has TRBV29-1 and TRBJ2-7, with TRBD2 as a possible D gene (5 bases). The CDR3 covers 14 residues. With 1 base removed from V and 0 bases from J, the gap between germline ends came to 10 bases. Per germline, CDR1 SQVTM and CDR2 ANQGSEA.

This sequence joins TRBV18 and TRBJ2-1; no clear D. The length of the CDR3 is 11 residues. The germline V gene encodes CDR1 KGHSH and CDR2 LQKENI. The ends were cut back, 6 bases at V and 6 bases at J, with 6 bases in the middle. DNA for the CDR3: TGTGCCAGCTCCCCCCTCAATGAGCAGTTCTTC. It yields the protein CASSPLNEQFF.

This clone was seen only once. V is TRBV18 and J is TRBJ2-2; maybe TRBD1 (6 bases). V gave up 3 bases and J gave up 0 bases, with 8 bases separating them. The germline CDR1 and CDR2 sequences are KGHSH and LQKENI. This CDR3 comprises 15 residues. CDR3 amino acids: CASSPRTANTGELFF. DNA of the CDR3: TGTGCCAGCTCACCCAGGACAGCGAACACCGGGGAGCTGTTTTTT.

CDR3 nucleotides: TGTGCCAGTACTCAACTGGCGGGACAGTACAATCAGCCCCAGCATTTT. This translates into CASTQLAGQYNQPQHF. The V gene is TRBV19, the J gene TRBJ1-5; 7 nucleotides match TRBD1. This CDR3 has 16 residues. CDR1 LNHDA and CDR2 SQIVND come from the germline V gene (reference sequence). Trimming took 7 bases from V and 3 from J; bases not matched to a gene: 12. The variable domain in full, completed from reference TRBV19 and TRBJ1-5, reads DGGITQSPKYLFRKEGQNVTLSCEQNLNHDAMYWYRQDPGQGLRLIYYSQIVNDFQKGDIAEGYSVSREKKESFPLTVTSAQKNPTAFYLCASTQLAGQYNQPQHFGDGTRLSIL.

V usage is TRBV30 and J usage is TRBJ1-2; a possible D gene is TRBD1 (6 bases). The CDR3 totals 15 residues. Germline values: CDR1 GTSNPN, CDR2 SVGIG (reference sequence). The V and J ends lost 4 bases and 4 bases respectively, with 19 bases between them. CDR3 in amino acids: CAWTVSAGASYGYTF. In DNA form, the CDR3 reads TGTGCCTGGACTGTCTCGGCAGGGGCAAGCTATGGCTACACCTTC.

CDR3 DNA: TGTGCCACCGGTATCGGCTCCTACAATGAGCAGTTCTTC. Translated: CATGIGSYNEQFF. The rearrangement joins TRBV27 to TRBJ2-1; no firm D call. Germline V gene sequence: CDR1 MNHEY, CDR2 SMNVEV (reference sequence). V lost 10 bases, J lost 0 bases, and 10 bases lay in between. The CDR3 totals 13 residues.

The DNA of the CDR3 is TGTGCCAGCAGCCCGGGGGAATCCTACGAGCAGTACTTC. It yields the protein CASSPGESYEQYF. The chain links TRBV7-3 to TRBJ2-7; D might be TRBD2 (6 bases). The length of the CDR3 is 13 residues. Looked up from germline, CDR1 is SGHTA and CDR2 is FQGTGA. The V gene lost 5 bases and the J gene lost 1 base, with 9 bases spanning the gap.

The chain is built from TRBV30 and TRBJ1-2; D may be TRBD1 (5 bases). In germline, CDR1 is GTSNPN, CDR2 SVGIG (reference sequence). V dropped 2 bases and J dropped 8 bases, with 18 bases sitting between them. This CDR3 is 14 amino acids long. The CDR3 spells CAWSSPWGGRGYTF. CDR3 sequence (DNA): TGTGCCTGGAGTTCTCCTTGGGGGGGGAGAGGCTACACCTTC.

The V gene is TRBV4-1, the J gene TRBJ2-2; TRBD1 is a possible D gene (5 bases). Deletions cut 0 bases from V and 4 bases from J, with 15 bases between. The CDR3 extends over 17 amino acids. Germline CDR1 reads MGHRA; CDR2 reads YSYEKL. The CDR3 is CASSQEKRQTGTGELFF. In DNA, the CDR3 is TGCGCCAGCAGCCAAGAAAAAAGGCAAACAGGCACCGGGGAGCTGTTTTTT.

The chain carries TRBV11-2 and TRBJ2-1, with D hard to call. Trimming shortened V by 0 bases and J by 12 bases, and 12 bases separated the two germline ends. Germline V gene data show CDR1 as SGHAT and CDR2 as FQNNGV. CDR3 length: 13 residues. The CDR3 region has the DNA TGTGCCAGCAGCTTAGACACCGATCGCGGGCAGTTCTTC. Its translation is CASSLDTDRGQFF.

The chain couples TRBV11-3 to TRBJ1-1; D possibly corresponds to TRBD1 (5 bases). The CDR3 contains 13 residues. Trimming left V 5 bases short and J 1 base short, with 8 bases between. From germline, CDR1 is SGHNT and CDR2 YENEEA. The CDR3 DNA reads TGTGCCAGCAGCCGTAGGGGGAACACTGAAGCTTTCTTT. Translation: CASSRRGNTEAFF. The full variable domain, rest sourced from reference TRBV11-3 and TRBJ1-1, is EAGVVQSPRYKIIEKKQPVAFWCNPISGHNTLYWYLQNLGQGPELLIRYENEEAVDDSQLPKDRFSAERLKGVDSTLKIQPAELGDSAVYLCASSRRGNTEAFFGQGTRLTVV.

V is TRBV25-1 and J is TRBJ2-3, with a possible D match to TRBD1 (5 bases). The CDR3 loop spans 15 amino acids. Germline-derived CDR1 and CDR2 are MGHDK and SYGVNS. Trimming removed 1 base at V and 1 base at J, with 9 bases between. CDR3 protein: CASSESGQGTDTQYF. CDR3 bases: TGTGCCAGCAGTGAATCAGGGCAGGGCACAGATACGCAGTATTTT.

The V and J genes are TRBV6-4 and TRBJ1-4; 8 nucleotides align to TRBD1. CDR1 and CDR2 from the germline V gene are MRHNA and SNTAGT. Germline trimming cut 3 bases from V and 0 bases from J; bases unmatched to any gene: 6. This CDR3 has 17 residues. CDR3 sequence (DNA): TGTGCCAGCAGTGAACAGGGACAGGAAGCAACTAATGAAAAACTGTTTTTT. This translates into CASSEQGQEATNEKLFF.

V is TRBV19 and J is TRBJ2-6; 12 bases align to TRBD1. Per the germline V gene, CDR1 is LNHDA and CDR2 is SQIVND (reference sequence). V was pared by 7 bases and J by 2 bases, with 6 bases of the junction left unmatched. This CDR3 has 17 residues. The CDR3, as DNA: TGTGCCAGTACCCCGGGACAGGGGGCGCCTGGGGCCAACGTCCTGACTTTC. This sequence encodes CASTPGQGAPGANVLTF.

In DNA, the CDR3 is TGTGCCAGCAGGTCAGGGGGCGCAAATGGCTACACCTTC. This encodes CASRSGGANGYTF. The chain employs TRBV2 and TRBJ1-2; TRBD1 agrees at 8 bases. The germline V gene has CDR1 SNHLY and CDR2 FYNNEI. V trimming: 6 bases; J trimming: 6 bases; junction bases outside the gene matches: 6. CDR3 length equals 13 residues.

Here the CDR3 reads CASGLVHSLAGALSSYNEQFF. The CDR3 coding sequence is TGTGCTAGTGGTTTGGTACATTCGCTAGCGGGGGCGCTGAGCTCCTACAATGAGCAGTTCTTC. This chain links TRBV12-5 with TRBJ2-1, with 10 bases fitting TRBD2. Germline V gives CDR1 LGHNT, CDR2 FRNRAP. CDR3 length: 21 residues. V trimming: 0 bases; J trimming: 0 bases; junction bases outside the gene matches: 14.

The chain couples TRBV27 to TRBJ1-1, with 9 bases fitting TRBD1. The V gene end was trimmed by 5 bases and the J gene end by 5 bases; junction bases not matched to a gene: 9. The length of the CDR3 is 15 residues. Per germline, CDR1 MNHEY and CDR2 SMNVEV (reference sequence). The CDR3 DNA sequence: TGTGCCAGCAGTCTACAGGGGGCAACACGAACTGAAGCTTTCTTT. Translation gives CASSLQGATRTEAFF.

The chain recombines TRBV2 with TRBJ1-1, with 8 bases aligning to TRBD1. Per germline, CDR1 SNHLY and CDR2 FYNNEI. CDR3 length: 14 residues. Losses at the gene ends were 6 bases for V and 4 bases for J; bases not matched to a gene: 7. CDR3 sequence: CASSPRTGSTEAFF. The DNA of the CDR3 is TGTGCCAGCAGCCCCAGGACAGGGAGCACTGAAGCTTTCTTT.

The V call is TRBV11-2, the J call TRBJ1-1; 8 bases are shared with TRBD1. The CDR3 is made up of 15 amino acids. Looked up from germline, CDR1 is SGHAT and CDR2 is FQNNGV. J lost 5 bases, V lost 6 bases, and 11 bases had no gene match. In DNA form, the CDR3 reads TGTGCCAGCAGACATACAGGGGGGGCGCATACTGAAGCTTTCTTT. As protein: CASRHTGGAHTEAFF.

In this sample, this clone turned up a few times. The J gene is TRBJ1-1, the V gene TRBV28; D may be TRBD1 (5 bases). The V and J ends lost 5 bases and 3 bases respectively, with 10 bases between them. This CDR3 has 13 residues. Germline assignment: CDR1 MDHEN and CDR2 SYDVKM. DNA of the CDR3: TGTGCCAGCAGTATGCAGGGCTACACTGAAGCTTTCTTT. Protein sequence: CASSMQGYTEAFF. The full variable domain, its missing parts supplied by reference TRBV28 and TRBJ1-1, is DVKVTQSSRYLVKRTGEKVFLECVQDMDHENMFWYRQDPGLGLRLIYFSYDVKMKEKGDIPEGYSVSREKKERFSLILESASTNQTSMYLCASSMQGYTEAFFGQGTRLTVV.

This clone appeared once. This chain uses TRBV7-2 with TRBJ1-2; tentatively, D is TRBD1 (5 bases). The CDR3 covers 15 residues. Germline V gene sequence: CDR1 SGHTA, CDR2 FQGNSA. The ends were cut back, 5 bases at V and 4 bases at J, with 17 bases in the middle. CDR3 in amino acids: CASSQRIGARYGYTF. The CDR3 DNA sequence: TGTGCCAGCAGCCAAAGAATAGGGGCCCGCTATGGCTACACCTTC.

This rearrangement joins TRBV6-4 to TRBJ2-2; possible D gene TRBD1, 6 bases. Trimming cost V 1 base and J 2 bases, with 11 bases left between them. Germline CDR1 reads MRHNA; CDR2 reads SNTAGT. The CDR3 contains 16 residues. The CDR3 region is CASSDWGQGNTGELFF. The CDR3 region has the DNA TGTGCCAGCAGTGACTGGGGGCAGGGCAACACCGGGGAGCTGTTTTTT.

This clone was seen a single time. The V call is TRBV7-6, the J call TRBJ1-1, with no clear D. The V end was cut by 3 bases, the J end by 10 bases, with 12 bases between. Germline assignment: CDR1 SGHVS and CDR2 FNYEAQ. The CDR3 sequence is 12 residues long. The CDR3 DNA reads as TGTGCCAGCAGCTTCCCTCCCGGGTTAGCTTTCTTT. This encodes CASSFPPGLAFF.

The chain combines TRBV7-8 with TRBJ2-5; 12 bases match TRBD2. The CDR3 totals 17 residues. The germline CDR1 and CDR2 sequences are SGHVS and FQNEAQ. The V gene end was trimmed by 4 bases and the J gene end by 3 bases; junction bases not matched to a gene: 9. CDR3 amino acids: CASSSTTTSGGKETQYF. DNA of the CDR3: TGTGCCAGCAGCTCGACTACGACTAGCGGGGGAAAAGAGACCCAGTACTTC.